This entry is about one T cell receptor (beta chain). This sample stems from a study of blood T cell repertoires in COVID-19. This table comes from immunoSEQ multiplex PCR, and its TCRdb copy is limited to in-frame clones, with some not included. The repertoire holds about 170,000 clones, with 85% as singletons. This CDR3 has 15 amino acids. From germline, CDR1 is MNHEY and CDR2 SVGEGT. The germline V and J ends were trimmed by 4 bases and 0 bases, with 12 bases remaining between them. The V gene is TRBV6-2 or TRBV6-3, the J gene TRBJ1-2, with a tentative D call TRBD1 (5 bases). Material for sequencing was peripheral blood. This clonotype was sampled from a woman older than 75 with COVID-19, enrolled during active disease. CDR3: CASSSFDRTNYGYTF. CDR3 DNA: TGTGCCAGCAGTTCCTTTGACAGAACTAACTATGGCTACACCTTC.